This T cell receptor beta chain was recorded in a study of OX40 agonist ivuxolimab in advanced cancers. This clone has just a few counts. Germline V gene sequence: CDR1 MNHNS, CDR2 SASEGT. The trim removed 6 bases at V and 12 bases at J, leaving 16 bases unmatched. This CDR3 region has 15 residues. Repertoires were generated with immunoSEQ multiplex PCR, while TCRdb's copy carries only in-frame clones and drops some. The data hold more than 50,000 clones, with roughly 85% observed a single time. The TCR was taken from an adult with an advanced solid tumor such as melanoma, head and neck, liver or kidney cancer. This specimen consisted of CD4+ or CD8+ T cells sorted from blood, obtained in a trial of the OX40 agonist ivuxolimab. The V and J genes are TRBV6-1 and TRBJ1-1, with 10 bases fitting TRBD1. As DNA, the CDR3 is TGTGCCAGCAGCGATTTTAGACAGGGGGCGCGTAGGACTTTCTTT. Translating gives CASSDFRQGARRTFF.